This T cell receptor beta chain appears in the sequencing data of a study of beta chain features in type 1 diabetes. Study-level findings and limits: Shorter TCRB CDR3s, moderately but significantly so, marked every one of the four CD4+ subsets in Type 1 diabetes patients. VDJ junctions in type 1 diabetes patients carried more deletions and fewer insertions.

Expressed TCRB transcripts were sequenced, since all the RNA that had been isolated was reverse transcribed. Average reads for naive, central memory and regulatory T cell samples were several million. Method: immunoSEQ multiplex PCR; TCRdb's copy keeps in-frame clones and lacks some. The data contain 640,000 or so clones, about an eighth of them singletons. About this clone: Its specificity is not known.

Naive, central memory, regulatory and stem cell-like memory cells within the CD4+ compartment were sorted using CD45RO/CCR7/CD25/CD127/CD95/CD27. The CDR3 has 17 amino acids. The V gene's germline CDR1 is SGHVS and CDR2 FQNEAQ. V lost 0 bases, J lost 3 bases, and 17 bases lay in between. Specimen: naive CD4+ T cells from blood. The TCR originated in a man aged 18 to 35 with type 1 diabetes. The V and J genes are TRBV7-8 and TRBJ2-5; D may be TRBD1 (6 bases). CDR3 coding DNA: TGTGCCAGCAGCTTAGCGGGTACAGGGAGAGGAGAAGAGACCCAGTACTTC. It translates to CASSLAGTGRGEETQYF.